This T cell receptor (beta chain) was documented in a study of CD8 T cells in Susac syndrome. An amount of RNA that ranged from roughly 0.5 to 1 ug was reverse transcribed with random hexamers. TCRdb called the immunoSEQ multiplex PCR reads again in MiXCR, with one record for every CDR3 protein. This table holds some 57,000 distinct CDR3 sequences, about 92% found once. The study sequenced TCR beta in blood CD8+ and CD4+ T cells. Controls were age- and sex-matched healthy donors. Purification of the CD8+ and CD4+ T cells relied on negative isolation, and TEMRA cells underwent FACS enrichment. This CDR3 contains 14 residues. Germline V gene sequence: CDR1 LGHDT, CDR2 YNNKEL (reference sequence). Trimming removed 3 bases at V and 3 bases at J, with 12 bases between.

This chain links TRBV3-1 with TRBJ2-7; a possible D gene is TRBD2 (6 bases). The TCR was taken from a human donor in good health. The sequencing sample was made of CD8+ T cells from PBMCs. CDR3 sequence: CASSQAWGDYEQYF. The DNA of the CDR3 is TGTGCCAGCAGCCAGGCCTGGGGGGACTACGAGCAGTACTTC.